The source of this T cell receptor (beta chain) is a study of a mutant IDH1 vaccine in newly diagnosed glioma. Study-wide background: The patients were given eight vaccinations, one each in weeks 1, 3, 5, 7, 11, 15, 19 and 23. In some groups vaccination began 4-6 weeks post-radiotherapy; others received it with temozolomide. Averaging around 42 years of age, treated patients were around 60% male and approximately 40% female.

Some clones are missing from TCRdb's copy, which holds only in-frame ones; the method was immunoSEQ multiplex PCR. The sample has about 72,000 clones, about 80% seen once. Documented time point: week 23, last vaccination. Doses consisted of 300 ug of mutant IDH1 20-mer peptide each, paired with topical imiquimod. CDR3 length equals 13 residues. Germline V gene lookup returns CDR1 SGHDT and CDR2 YYEEEE. The J segment lost 1 base and the V segment lost 4 bases, leaving 1 base of the junction unmatched. Points on this clone: The antigen remains unidentified.

The sequence came from a man between 18 and 35 years old with glioma. The chain links TRBV5-6 to TRBJ1-1, with 7 bases matching TRBD1. This specimen consisted of PBMCs, obtained from a glioma patient whose treatment included an IDH1 peptide vaccine. CDR3 in DNA: TGTGCCAGCAGCCACAGGGGGAACACTGAAGCTTTCTTT. Its protein product is CASSHRGNTEAFF.